The TCR beta chain described here comes from a study of T cell clonotyping in hematopoietic cell transplantation. Points from the study as a whole: Graft donor and pretransplant recipient Inverse Simpson Index values predicted broader posttransplant TCR diversity.

Note on this clone: The antigen remains undetermined.

Only in-frame clones appear in the TCRdb table, and some are missing; sequencing was by immunoSEQ multiplex PCR. The repertoire holds around 13,000 clones, with about 80% as singletons. With 6 bases removed from V and 4 bases from J, the gap between germline ends came to 14 bases. CDR1 is MNHEY and CDR2 is SVGAGI in the germline V gene. The length of the CDR3 is 14 residues. The chain carries TRBV6-5 and TRBJ2-3; D may correspond to TRBD1 or TRBD2 (5 bases each). This TCR derives from a female patient in her 40s who had an allogeneic stem cell transplant from a related donor, so T cells may come from the graft donor. Some clones in this sample may be carry-over from other donors' samples. The material was PBMCs, obtained 100 days after allogeneic stem cell transplant. The CDR3 here is CASRQEVGADTQYF. The CDR3 nucleotides are TGTGCCAGCAGGCAGGAAGTGGGGGCAGATACGCAGTATTTT.